This section outlines one TCR beta chain sequence together with its context. The antigen is not known. This record belongs to a study of T and B cells in COVID-19 patients. Study information: Comorbidities linked to unfavorable COVID-19 outcome were present in about 90% of the 20 active-infection patients. Study observations and caveats: Clonality of TRB repertoires was high in active COVID-19; recovery brought above-healthy diversity and richness. Patients with COVID-19 reportedly showed strongly skewed T cell receptor beta variable and joining gene usage.

From germline, CDR1 is LNHDA and CDR2 SQIVND (reference sequence). The trim removed 6 bases at V and 6 bases at J, leaving 4 bases unmatched. The CDR3 is 14 amino acids. From blood, about 240-550 ng of genomic DNA served as TRB template. Multiplex PCR with BIOMED2 TRB-A/B primer pools amplified TRB rearrangements. Via MiXCR, TCRdb re-called the multiplex PCR reads, giving one row per CDR3 protein. The table has 20,000 to 25,000 distinct CDR3 sequences, about 31% seen once. This TCR came from a human donor who had recovered from COVID-19. Sequencing was performed on blood. The gene calls are TRBV19 and TRBJ2-3; 12 bases map to TRBD2. For the CDR3, the DNA is TGTGCCAGTAGCCCTAGCGGGGGGGCGGATACGCAGTATTTT. It yields the protein CASSPSGGADTQYF.